This TCR beta chain was sequenced during a study of blood T cell repertoires in COVID-19. Study-level background: Samples came from the United States, Italy and Spain, spanning acute and convalescent COVID-19. In each case, the material was cDNA or gDNA derived from T cells, B-cell-depleted T cells, or PBMCs.

Per the original methods: Reference gene primer amplification in the assay estimated nucleated cell counts. Sequencing was performed with immunoSEQ multiplex PCR; in TCRdb, only in-frame clones are kept and a portion is missing. V and J calls and clone size are copied from that table; D and trimming were computed from the DNA. The profile covers about 50,000 clones, with about 79% appearing a single time and roughly 8.2% taken by the ten largest. Unmatched junction bases numbered 22, after V lost 3 bases and J lost 2 bases. This CDR3 region has 21 residues. Germline lookup yields CDR1 LNHDA and CDR2 SQIVND (reference sequence).

This clonotype was obtained from a human donor in a cohort sampled during active COVID-19. The chain couples TRBV19 to TRBJ1-5; 7 bases are shared with TRBD1. What was sequenced was peripheral blood. The CDR3 DNA reads TGTGCCAGTAGTATCGGTAGGGGAGAGGTAGGGGGCCTATTGGGCAATCAGCCCCAGCATTTT. Encoded protein: CASSIGRGEVGGLLGNQPQHF.